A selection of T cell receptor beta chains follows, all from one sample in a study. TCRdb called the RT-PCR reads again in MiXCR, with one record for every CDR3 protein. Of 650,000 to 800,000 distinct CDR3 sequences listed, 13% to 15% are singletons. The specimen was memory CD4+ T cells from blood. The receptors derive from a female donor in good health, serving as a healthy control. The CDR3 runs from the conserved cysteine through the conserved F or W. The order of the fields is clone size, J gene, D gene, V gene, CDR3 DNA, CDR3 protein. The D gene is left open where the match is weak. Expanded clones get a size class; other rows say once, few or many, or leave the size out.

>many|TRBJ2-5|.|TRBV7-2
TGTGCCAGCAGCCGACAGGTTCAAGAGGAGACCCAGTACTTC
CASSRQVQEETQYF
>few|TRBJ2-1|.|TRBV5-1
TGCGCCAGCAGCTGGGGGTGGCAGAATGAGCAGTTCTTC
CASSWGWQNEQFF
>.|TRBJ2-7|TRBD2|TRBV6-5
TGTGCCAGCAGCACGACTAGCCTGGGGTGGAAGCAGTACTTC
CASSTTSLGWKQYF
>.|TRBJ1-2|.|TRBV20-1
TGCAGTGCTAGAGATGGTTTGAGGGGCGACACCTTC
CSARDGLRGDTF
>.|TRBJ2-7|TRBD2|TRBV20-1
TGCAGTGCTAGACTCGCGGGAGTTTGGGAGCAGTACTTC
CSARLAGVWEQYF
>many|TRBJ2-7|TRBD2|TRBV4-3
TGCGCCAGCAGCACCCGGGGGGGCTACGAGCAGTACTTC
CASSTRGGYEQYF
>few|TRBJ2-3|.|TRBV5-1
TGCGCCAGCATGGTAGGGGGCACAGATACGCAGTATTTT
CASMVGGTDTQYF
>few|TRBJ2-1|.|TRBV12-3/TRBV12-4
TGTGCCAGCAGTTTAGCCAGGGCCTCCTACAATGAGCAGTTCTTC
CASSLARASYNEQFF
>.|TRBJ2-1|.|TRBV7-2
TGTGCCAGCAGCCCTTACAGGGTAACTGAGCAGTTCTTC
CASSPYRVTEQFF
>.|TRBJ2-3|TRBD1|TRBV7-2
TGTGCCAGCAGCACCGGGACAGGGTTGGGCACAGATACGCAGTATTTT
CASSTGTGLGTDTQYF
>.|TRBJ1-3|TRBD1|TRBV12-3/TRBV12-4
TGTGCCAGCAGCCCACTTGGGACAGCTGGAAACACCATATATTTT
CASSPLGTAGNTIYF
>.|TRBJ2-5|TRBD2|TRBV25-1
TGTGCCAGCGCCCTGACTAGCGGGGCCTCAGAGACCCAGTACTTC
CASALTSGASETQYF
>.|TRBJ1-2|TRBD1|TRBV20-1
TGCAGTGCCCCAGACAGGGGTGGCTATGGCTACACCTTC
CSAPDRGGYGYTF
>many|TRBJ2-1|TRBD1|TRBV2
TGTGCCAGCAGTATCCGACAGGGTAGCGACAATGAGCAGTTCTTC
CASSIRQGSDNEQFF
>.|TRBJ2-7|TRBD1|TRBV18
TGTGCCAGCTCACAGGGGGCGGAGGTCGAGCAGTACTTC
CASSQGAEVEQYF
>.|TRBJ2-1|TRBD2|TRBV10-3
TGTGCCATCAGTGAGGGTCGGGGGACTAGCGGGATGGGGCTCTACAATGAGCAGTTCTTC
CAISEGRGTSGMGLYNEQFF
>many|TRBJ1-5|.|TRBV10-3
TGTGCCATCAGTGAGTCGCGGGGGGATCAGCCCCAGCATTTT
CAISESRGDQPQHF
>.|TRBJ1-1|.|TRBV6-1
TGTGCCACCAAATCAGGGCGGAACACTGAAGCTTTCTTT
CATKSGRNTEAFF
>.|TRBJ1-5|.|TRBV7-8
TGTGCCAGCAGCTTTAAAAGGGGTCCAAATCAGCCCCAGCATTTT
CASSFKRGPNQPQHF
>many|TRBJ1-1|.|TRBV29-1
TGCAGCGGGCGCGGTGACACTGAAGCTTTCTTT
CSGRGDTEAFF
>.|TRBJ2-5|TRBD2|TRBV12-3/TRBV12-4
TGTGCCAGCAGTAGGGAGGGCCGGACCCAGTACTTC
CASSREGRTQYF
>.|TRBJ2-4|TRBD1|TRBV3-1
TGTGCCAGCAGCCAAGGGCAGGGGGAAAGGATTCAGTACTTC
CASSQGQGERIQYF
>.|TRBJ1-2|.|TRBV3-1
TGTGCCAGCAGCCAAGCCCTCACAGAGACCTATGGCTACACCTTC
CASSQALTETYGYTF
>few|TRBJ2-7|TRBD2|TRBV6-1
TGTGCCACCTCGCGGGGGGGAACCATCCTGACCTACGAGCAGTACTTC
CATSRGGTILTYEQYF
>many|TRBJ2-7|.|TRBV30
TGTGCCTGGAGTGTAGTTGGTTACGAGCAGTACTTC
CAWSVVGYEQYF
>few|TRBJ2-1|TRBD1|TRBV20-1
TGCAGTGCTAGAGGCCCCGGGGGACAGGGGGCCCACAATGAGCAGTTCTTC
CSARGPGGQGAHNEQFF
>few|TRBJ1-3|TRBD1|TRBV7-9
TGTGCCAGCAGCCGACAGGGAGAAGGTGGAAACACCATATATTTT
CASSRQGEGGNTIYF
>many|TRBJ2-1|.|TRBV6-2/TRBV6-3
TGTGCCAGCAGCCCCGCCCCTCATGGCAGCTCCTACAATGAGCAGTTCTTC
CASSPAPHGSSYNEQFF
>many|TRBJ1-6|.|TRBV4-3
TGCGCCAGCAGCCAAGTGCAGGGGTATTCACCCCTCCACTTT
CASSQVQGYSPLHF